These 23 T cell receptor beta chains share one sample of origin, sequenced in a study of early T cells in non-severe SARS-CoV-2 infection. One entry per CDR3 protein, called by TCRdb with MiXCR from the 5' RACE reads. The sample consists of around 50,000 distinct CDR3 sequences, 6.2% of them appearing once. The specimen sequenced was whole blood. The origin of the receptors is an adult who was a healthcare worker with PCR-confirmed SARS-CoV-2 infection or an uninfected control (not recorded which).

This clonotype was seen many times. The chain is built from TRBV28 and TRBJ2-6; a possible D gene is TRBD2 (5 bases). V lost 6 bases and J lost 3, with 9 bases in between. Germline lookup yields CDR1 MDHEN and CDR2 SYDVKM. The CDR3 spans 14 residues. The CDR3 DNA is TGTGCCAGCAGAGAGGGTGGTGGGGCCAACGTCCTGACTTTC. Translated, it gives CASREGGGANVLTF.

A few counts support this clonotype. The J gene is TRBJ2-7, the V gene TRBV4-3; no clear D gene. CDR1 is LGHNA and CDR2 is YSLEER in the germline V gene. Trimming took 4 bases from V and 0 from J, leaving 10 bases between them. The CDR3 is 14 residues long. The DNA for the CDR3 is TGCGCCAGCAGCCTAGGAGAGTACTCCTACGAGCAGTACTTC. Its protein product is CASSLGEYSYEQYF.

This clonotype has at least ten counts. The chain is built from TRBV6-6 and TRBJ1-2; D remains unclear. The CDR3 is 15 amino acids. Germline V gene sequence: CDR1 MNHNY, CDR2 SVGAGI (reference sequence). Trimming pared 4 bases from V and 1 base from J, leaving 13 bases between. This chain's CDR3 is CASSLAPTVNYGYTF. The CDR3 DNA sequence: TGTGCCAGCAGTTTAGCACCAACTGTTAACTATGGCTACACCTTC.

V and J are TRBV5-4 and TRBJ1-6, with a possible D match to TRBD1 (5 bases). Between the trimmed V and J ends, which lost 4 bases and 6 bases, there was a span of 20 bases. The CDR3 has 17 residues. Germline V CDR1 and CDR2: SGHNT, YYREEE (reference sequence). The CDR3 DNA is TGTGCCAGCAGCCGCATCGCGGGGCCTCGACGTAATTCACCCCTCCACTTT. Residues: CASSRIAGPRRNSPLHF.

Many counts were recorded for this clonotype. The chain is built from TRBV6-2 or TRBV6-3 and TRBJ1-2; 8 bases match TRBD1. The CDR3 has 15 amino acids. Germline CDR1 reads MNHEY; CDR2 reads SVGEGT. The ends lost 6 bases at V and 3 bases at J; junction bases unmatched: 9. The DNA for the CDR3 is TGTGCCAGCAGCCCCTCCTCGGACAGGGACTATGGCTACACCTTC. The encoded protein is CASSPSSDRDYGYTF.

The table lists this clonotype with many counts. The genes are TRBV3-1 and TRBJ2-3; 10 bases fit TRBD1. CDR1 is LGHDT and CDR2 is YNNKEL in the germline V gene (reference sequence). V shed 4 bases, J shed 5 bases, and the junction held 6 bases outside the gene matches. The CDR3 totals 15 residues. Here the CDR3 reads CASSPGGQGIDTQYF. The CDR3 region has the DNA TGTGCCAGCAGCCCGGGGGGACAGGGGATAGATACGCAGTATTTT.

There are a few counts of this clonotype. The rearrangement uses TRBV18 and TRBJ2-3, with D possibly TRBD2 on 5 matching bases. Between the trimmed V and J ends, which lost 5 bases and 5 bases, there was a span of 14 bases. This CDR3 has 14 amino acids. Germline V CDR1 and CDR2: KGHSH, LQKENI. CDR3 sequence (DNA): TGTGCCAGCTCATCCCTAGCTGACGGAGATACGCAGTATTTT. The encoded protein is CASSSLADGDTQYF.

V gene TRBV28 combines with J gene TRBJ1-2; 7 positions match TRBD1. The CDR3 length is 14 residues. V was pared by 1 base and J by 5 bases, with 4 bases of the junction left unmatched. In germline, CDR1 is MDHEN, CDR2 SYDVKM. The DNA of the CDR3 is TGTGCCAGCAGTTTATTGGGGGGACAGTATGGCTACACCTTC. Its protein is CASSLLGGQYGYTF.

Notes on this clonotype: Relative to the germline gene, one junction end is altered; a read error may explain this. This sequence joins TRBV7-8 and TRBJ2-2; TRBD1 aligns across 7 bases. The germline gives CDR1 SGHVS, CDR2 FQNEAQ. The CDR3 has 13 residues. CDR3 DNA: TGTGTCAGCAGCATCAGGGGGACCGGGGAGCTGTTTTTT. Its translation: CVSSIRGTGELFF.

This clonotype was seen at least ten times. The chain is built from TRBV28 and TRBJ1-1, with D tentatively TRBD1 (5 bases). From germline, CDR1 is MDHEN and CDR2 SYDVKM. The ends were cut back, 2 bases at V and 4 bases at J, with 14 bases in the middle. CDR3 length: 15 residues. Written as DNA, the CDR3 is TGTGCCAGCAGTTTAGGGACCGTCCGGGGCACTGAAGCTTTCTTT. Its translation: CASSLGTVRGTEAFF. The full variable domain, with the rest looked up from reference TRBV28 and TRBJ1-1, is DVKVTQSSRYLVKRTGEKVFLECVQDMDHENMFWYRQDPGLGLRLIYFSYDVKMKEKGDIPEGYSVSREKKERFSLILESASTNQTSMYLCASSLGTVRGTEAFFGQGTRLTVV.

This clonotype was observed at least ten times. The chain recombines TRBV30 with TRBJ1-3; D may be TRBD1 (5 bases). V was shortened by 3 bases and J by 2 bases, with 11 bases between the two germline ends. Germline assignment: CDR1 GTSNPN and CDR2 SVGIG (reference sequence). The CDR3 is 14 residues long. The CDR3 loop reads CAWRTGRAGNTIYF. Written as DNA, the CDR3 is TGTGCCTGGAGAACGGGGCGGGCTGGAAACACCATATATTTT.

This chain joins TRBV11-2 and TRBJ2-5, with a tentative D call TRBD2 (5 bases). Trimming removed 2 bases from V and 5 bases from J, with 18 bases in between. Germline V gene data show CDR1 as SGHAT and CDR2 as FQNNGV. The CDR3 runs 16 residues. DNA of the CDR3: TGTGCCAGCAGCTTAAGACCCTCCGTAGGCGGGGAGACCCAGTACTTC. It yields the protein CASSLRPSVGGETQYF. Drawing the rest from reference TRBV11-2 and TRBJ2-5, the complete variable domain is EAGVAQSPRYKIIEKRQSVAFWCNPISGHATLYWYQQILGQGPKLLIQFQNNGVVDDSQLPKDRFSAERLKGVDSTLKIQPAKLEDSAVYLCASSLRPSVGGETQYFGPGTRLLVL.

This clonotype was recorded many times. The chain joins TRBV4-3 to TRBJ2-7, with D unclear. CDR3 length: 14 residues. The germline V gene encodes CDR1 LGHNA and CDR2 YSLEER. Trimming removed 5 bases at V and 2 bases at J, with 13 bases between. The CDR3: CASSVNSHTYEQYF. In nucleotides, the CDR3 is TGCGCCAGCAGCGTGAACAGTCATACCTACGAGCAGTACTTC.

This clonotype appeared many times. The rearrangement uses TRBV12-3 or TRBV12-4 and TRBJ2-7; D unresolved. Trimming took off 4 bases at V and 9 bases at J, with 13 bases between the two ends. The CDR3 length is 12 residues. CDR3 amino acids: CASSSAFQAQYF. In DNA form, the CDR3 reads TGTGCCAGCAGTTCGGCCTTTCAGGCGCAGTACTTC.

Many counts were recorded for this clonotype. The chain employs TRBV12-3 or TRBV12-4 and TRBJ1-1; D might be TRBD1 (6 bases). This CDR3 has 15 amino acids. V dropped 7 bases and J dropped 4 bases, with 19 bases sitting between them. CDR3 in DNA: TGTGCCAGCACCACCCAGGGGACATTAGGCACTGAAGCTTTCTTT. Translating gives CASTTQGTLGTEAFF.

There are many counts of this clonotype. This chain links TRBV15 with TRBJ1-5; D remains ambiguous. Germline V gene lookup returns CDR1 LNHNV and CDR2 YYDKDF (reference sequence). V shed 0 bases and J shed 5 bases, with 11 bases lying between them. The length of the CDR3 is 15 residues. The CDR3 DNA follows: TGTGCCACCAGCAGAGAACAGATCACACATCAGCCCCAGCATTTT. Protein: CATSREQITHQPQHF.

This clonotype has ten or more counts. For the CDR3, the DNA is TGTGCCAGCAGCATCGGGACAGGTTCGGGAGAGCAGTACTTC. Translating it yields CASSIGTGSGEQYF. The chain is built from TRBV11-2 and TRBJ2-7; 8 positions match TRBD1. CDR3 length: 14 residues. Trimming at V came to 5 bases and at J to 7 bases, leaving 10 bases not matched to a gene. Germline V gene data show CDR1 as SGHAT and CDR2 as FQNNGV.

J is TRBJ2-1 and V is TRBV7-9; D is unclear. This CDR3 has 16 residues. The germline gives CDR1 SEHNR, CDR2 FQNEAQ (reference sequence). Trimming shortened V by 1 base and J by 1 base, and 11 bases separated the two germline ends. CDR3 DNA: TGTGCCAGCAGCTTAGGGGCGGCACTATCCTACAATGAGCAGTTCTTC. Its protein is CASSLGAALSYNEQFF. Full variable domain (remainder filled in from reference TRBV7-9 and TRBJ2-1): DTGVSQNPRHKITKRGQNVTFRCDPISEHNRLYWYRQTLGQGPEFLTYFQNEAQLEKSRLLSDRFSAERPKGSFSTLEIQRTEQGDSAMYLCASSLGAALSYNEQFFGPGTRLTVL.

This sequence joins TRBV18 and TRBJ1-1; D perhaps matches TRBD1 (6 bases). CDR3 length equals 13 residues. Trimming cost V 3 bases and J 6 bases, with 11 bases left between them. Germline assignment: CDR1 KGHSH and CDR2 LQKENI. The DNA for the CDR3 is TGTGCCAGCTCACCCGGGGGGGCCTCTGAAGCTTTCTTT. It translates to CASSPGGASEAFF.

This clonotype was seen repeatedly, ten times or more. The chain recombines TRBV5-6 with TRBJ2-1, with 7 positions matching TRBD2. Germline values: CDR1 SGHDT, CDR2 YYEEEE. CDR3 length: 15 residues. V trimming: 0 bases; J trimming: 2 bases; junction bases outside the gene matches: 2. CDR3 protein: CASSLEAGPYNEQFF. Written as DNA, the CDR3 is TGTGCCAGCAGCTTGGAAGCGGGGCCCTACAATGAGCAGTTCTTC.

This clonotype was picked up many times. The chain couples TRBV20-1 to TRBJ2-6; perhaps D is TRBD1 or TRBD2 (6 bases each). The germline CDR1 and CDR2 sequences are DFQATT and SNEGSKA (reference sequence). With 0 bases removed from V and 2 bases from J, the gap between germline ends came to 11 bases. The CDR3 covers 16 residues. In nucleotides, the CDR3 is TGCAGTGCTAGAGAGAGGGGGGCAGCTGGGGCCAACGTCCTGACTTTC. Protein: CSARERGAAGANVLTF.

CDR3 nucleotides: TGTGCCAGCAGTTTACTACAGCCCTTTGGCTACACCTTC. It specifies CASSLLQPFGYTF. The chain uses TRBV28 and TRBJ1-2; D ambiguous. The CDR3 totals 13 residues. Germline lookup yields CDR1 MDHEN and CDR2 SYDVKM. The V end was cut by 2 bases, the J end by 7 bases, with 11 bases between.

This clonotype showed up many times. This chain uses TRBV11-3 with TRBJ2-5; TRBD1 or TRBD2 may be the D gene (5 bases each). This CDR3 contains 13 residues. CDR1 is SGHNT and CDR2 is YENEEA in the germline V gene. V shed 3 bases and J shed 7 bases, with 12 bases lying between them. CDR3 in DNA: TGTGCCAGCAGCTTGGGGACGTCGAGGACCCAGTACTTC. Its protein is CASSLGTSRTQYF.